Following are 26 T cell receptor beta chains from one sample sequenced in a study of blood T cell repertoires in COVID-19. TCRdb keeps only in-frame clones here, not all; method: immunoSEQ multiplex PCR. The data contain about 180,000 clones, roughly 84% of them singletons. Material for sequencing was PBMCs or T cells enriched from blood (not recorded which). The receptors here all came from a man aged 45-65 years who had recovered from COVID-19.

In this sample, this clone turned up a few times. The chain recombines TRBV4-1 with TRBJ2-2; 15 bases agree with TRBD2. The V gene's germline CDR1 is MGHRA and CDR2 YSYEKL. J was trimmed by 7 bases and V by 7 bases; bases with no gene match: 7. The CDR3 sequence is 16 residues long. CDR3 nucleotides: TGCGCCAGCACCAGGACTAGCGGGGGGGCTGGCGGGGAGCTGTTTTTT. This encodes CASTRTSGGAGGELFF.

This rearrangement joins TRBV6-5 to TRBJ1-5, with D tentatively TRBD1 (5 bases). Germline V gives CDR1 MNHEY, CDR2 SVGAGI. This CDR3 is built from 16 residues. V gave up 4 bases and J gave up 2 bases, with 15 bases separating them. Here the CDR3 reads CASSSPRRGGNQPQHF. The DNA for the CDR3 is TGTGCCAGCAGTTCCCCGAGGAGGGGAGGCAATCAGCCCCAGCATTTT.

In DNA, the CDR3 is TGTGCCAGCAGCCCTCGGGACAGGGATACTGAAGCTTTCTTT. Its translation: CASSPRDRDTEAFF. The rearrangement uses TRBV3-1 (or the pseudogene TRBV3-2) and TRBJ1-1; 9 nucleotides match TRBD1. Germline V gives CDR1 LGHDT, CDR2 YNNKEL (reference sequence). The length of the CDR3 is 14 residues. V shed 4 bases and J 5 bases; nucleotides not matched to a gene: 5.

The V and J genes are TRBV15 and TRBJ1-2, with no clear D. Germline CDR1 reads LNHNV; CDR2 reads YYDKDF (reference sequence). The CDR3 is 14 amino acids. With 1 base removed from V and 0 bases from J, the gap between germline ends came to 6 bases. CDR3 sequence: CATSRGQTNYGYTF. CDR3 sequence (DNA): TGTGCCACCAGCAGAGGGCAGACTAACTATGGCTACACCTTC.

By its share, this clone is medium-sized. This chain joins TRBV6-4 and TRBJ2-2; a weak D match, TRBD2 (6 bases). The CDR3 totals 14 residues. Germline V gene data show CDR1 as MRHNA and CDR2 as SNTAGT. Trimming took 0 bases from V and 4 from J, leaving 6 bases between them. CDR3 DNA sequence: TGTGCCAGCAGTGACTCCGGGGGCACCGGGGAGCTGTTTTTT. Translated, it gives CASSDSGGTGELFF.

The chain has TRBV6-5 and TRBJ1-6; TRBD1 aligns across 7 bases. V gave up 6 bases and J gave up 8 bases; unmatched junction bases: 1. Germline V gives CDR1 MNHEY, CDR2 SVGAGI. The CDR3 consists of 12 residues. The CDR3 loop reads CASRQGDSPLHF. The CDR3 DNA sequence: TGTGCCAGCAGGCAGGGGGATTCACCCCTCCACTTT.

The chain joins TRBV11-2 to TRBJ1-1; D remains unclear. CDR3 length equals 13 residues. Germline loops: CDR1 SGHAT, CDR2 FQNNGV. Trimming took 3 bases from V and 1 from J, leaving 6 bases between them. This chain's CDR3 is CASSFNRNTEAFF. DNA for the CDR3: TGTGCCAGCAGCTTCAACAGGAACACTGAAGCTTTCTTT.

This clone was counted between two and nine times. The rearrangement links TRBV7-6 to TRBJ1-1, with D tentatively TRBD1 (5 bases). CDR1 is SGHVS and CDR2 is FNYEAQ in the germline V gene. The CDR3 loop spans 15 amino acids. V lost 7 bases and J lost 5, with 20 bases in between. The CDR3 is CASKSGAGGVTEAFF. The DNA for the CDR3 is TGTGCCAGCAAGTCTGGCGCGGGGGGAGTGACTGAAGCTTTCTTT.

In nucleotides, the CDR3 is TGTGCCAGCAGTTGGGTCTGGGGACAGGCTACCTACGAGCAGTACTTC. It encodes CASSWVWGQATYEQYF. This chain links TRBV28 with TRBJ2-7, with 8 positions matching TRBD1. CDR1 is MDHEN, CDR2 SYDVKM, per germline. There are 16 residues in the CDR3. The J segment lost 2 bases and the V segment lost 4 bases, leaving 10 bases of the junction unmatched.

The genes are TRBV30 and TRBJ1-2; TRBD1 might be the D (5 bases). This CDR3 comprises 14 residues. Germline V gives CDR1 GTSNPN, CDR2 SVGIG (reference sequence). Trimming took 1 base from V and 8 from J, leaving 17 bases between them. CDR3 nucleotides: TGTGCCTGGAGTGCAGCAGGGTGGAGAGAGGGCTACACCTTC. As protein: CAWSAAGWREGYTF.

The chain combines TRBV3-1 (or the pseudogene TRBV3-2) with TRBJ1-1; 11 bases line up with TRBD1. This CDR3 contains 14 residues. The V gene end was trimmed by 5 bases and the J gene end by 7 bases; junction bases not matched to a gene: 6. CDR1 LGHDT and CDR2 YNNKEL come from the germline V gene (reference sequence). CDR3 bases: TGTGCCAGCAGCGGGACAGGGGGGCGGGGTGAAGCTTTCTTT. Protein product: CASSGTGGRGEAFF.

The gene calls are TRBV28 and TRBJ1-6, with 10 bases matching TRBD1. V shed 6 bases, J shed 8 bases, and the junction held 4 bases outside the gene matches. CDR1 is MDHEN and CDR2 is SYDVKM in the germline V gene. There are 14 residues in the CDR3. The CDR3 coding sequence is TGTGCCAGCAGACCGACAGGGGGCCATTCACCCCTCCACTTT. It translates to CASRPTGGHSPLHF.

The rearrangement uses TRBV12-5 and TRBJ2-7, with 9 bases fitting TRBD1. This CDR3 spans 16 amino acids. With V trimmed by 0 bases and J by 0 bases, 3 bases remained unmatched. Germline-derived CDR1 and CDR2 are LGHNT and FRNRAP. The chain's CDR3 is CASGLVGQGRSYEQYF. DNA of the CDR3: TGTGCTAGTGGTTTGGTAGGACAGGGGCGCTCCTACGAGCAGTACTTC.

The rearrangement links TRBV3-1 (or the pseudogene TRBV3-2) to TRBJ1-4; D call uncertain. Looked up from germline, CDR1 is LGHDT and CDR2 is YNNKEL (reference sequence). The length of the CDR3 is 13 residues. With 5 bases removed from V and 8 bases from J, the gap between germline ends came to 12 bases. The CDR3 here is CASSSYAGEKLFF. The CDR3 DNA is TGTGCCAGCAGCTCTTATGCGGGGGAAAAACTGTTTTTT.

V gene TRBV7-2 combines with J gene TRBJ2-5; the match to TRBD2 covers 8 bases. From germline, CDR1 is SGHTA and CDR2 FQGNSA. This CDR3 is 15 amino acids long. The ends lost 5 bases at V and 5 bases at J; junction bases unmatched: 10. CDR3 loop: CASSANRGGMETQYF. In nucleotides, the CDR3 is TGTGCCAGCAGCGCAAATCGGGGGGGAATGGAGACCCAGTACTTC.

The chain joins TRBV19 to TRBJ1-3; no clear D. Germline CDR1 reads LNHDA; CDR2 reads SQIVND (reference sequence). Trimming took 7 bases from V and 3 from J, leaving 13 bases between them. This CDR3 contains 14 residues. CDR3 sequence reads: CASKPVSSGNTIYF. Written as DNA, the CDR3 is TGTGCCAGTAAACCCGTGAGTAGTGGAAACACCATATATTTT.

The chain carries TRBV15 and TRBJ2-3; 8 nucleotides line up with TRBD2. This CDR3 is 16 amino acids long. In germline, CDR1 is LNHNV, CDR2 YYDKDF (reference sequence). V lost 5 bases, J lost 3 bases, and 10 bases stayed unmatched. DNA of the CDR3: TGTGCCACCAGCGCACCGGGGGGGCCAGAGACAGATACGCAGTATTTT. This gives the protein CATSAPGGPETDTQYF.

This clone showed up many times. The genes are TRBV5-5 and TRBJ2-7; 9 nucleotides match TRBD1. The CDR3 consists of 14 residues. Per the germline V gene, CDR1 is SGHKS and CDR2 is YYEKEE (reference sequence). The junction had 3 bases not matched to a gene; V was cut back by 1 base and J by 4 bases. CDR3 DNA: TGTGCCAGCAGCTTGTTGGGACAGGGATACGAGCAGTACTTC. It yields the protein CASSLLGQGYEQYF.

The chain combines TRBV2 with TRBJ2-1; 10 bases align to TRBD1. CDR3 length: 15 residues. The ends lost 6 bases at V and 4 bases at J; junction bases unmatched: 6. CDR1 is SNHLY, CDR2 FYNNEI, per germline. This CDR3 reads CASSADRGGYNEQFF. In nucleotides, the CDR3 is TGTGCCAGCAGCGCGGACAGGGGGGGTTACAATGAGCAGTTCTTC.

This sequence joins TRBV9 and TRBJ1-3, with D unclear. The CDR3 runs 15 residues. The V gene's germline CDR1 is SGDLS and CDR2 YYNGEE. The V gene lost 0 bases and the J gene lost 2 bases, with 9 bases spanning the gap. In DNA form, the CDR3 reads TGTGCCAGCAGCGTAGATGGCTCCCCTGGAAACACCATATATTTT. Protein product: CASSVDGSPGNTIYF.

The CDR3 region is CASSLIGQRHEQYF. Written as DNA, the CDR3 is TGTGCCAGCAGCTTGATAGGACAGCGCCACGAGCAGTACTTC. The chain recombines TRBV5-4 with TRBJ2-7; possibly TRBD1 for D (6 bases). V was clipped by 1 base and J by 5 bases, with 13 bases between them. Germline CDR1 and CDR2: SGHNT and YYREEE (reference sequence). The CDR3 has 14 amino acids.

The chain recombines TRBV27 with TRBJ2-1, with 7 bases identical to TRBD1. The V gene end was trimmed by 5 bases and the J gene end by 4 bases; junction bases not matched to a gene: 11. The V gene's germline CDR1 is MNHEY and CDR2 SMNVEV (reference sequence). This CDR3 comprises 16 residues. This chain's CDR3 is CASSPFSDRLYNEQFF. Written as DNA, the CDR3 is TGTGCCAGCAGTCCATTTTCGGACAGGTTGTACAATGAGCAGTTCTTC.

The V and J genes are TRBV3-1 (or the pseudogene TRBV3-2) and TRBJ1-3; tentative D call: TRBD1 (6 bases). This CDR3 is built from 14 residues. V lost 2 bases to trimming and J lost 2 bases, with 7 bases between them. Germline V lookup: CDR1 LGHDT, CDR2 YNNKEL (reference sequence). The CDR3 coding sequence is TGTGCCAGCAGCCAAAAGGGGGCTGGAAACACCATATATTTT. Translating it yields CASSQKGAGNTIYF.

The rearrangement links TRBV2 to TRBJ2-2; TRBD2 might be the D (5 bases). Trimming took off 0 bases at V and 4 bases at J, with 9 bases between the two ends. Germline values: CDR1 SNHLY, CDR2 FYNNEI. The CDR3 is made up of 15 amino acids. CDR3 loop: CASSEALGSTGELFF. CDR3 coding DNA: TGTGCCAGCAGTGAAGCGTTGGGGAGCACCGGGGAGCTGTTTTTT.

Here the CDR3 DNA reads TGTGCCAGCAGCTTGTTCAAAGGGGCGATGAACACTGAAGCTTTCTTT. Amino acid sequence: CASSLFKGAMNTEAFF. This chain uses TRBV5-8 with TRBJ1-1; possible D gene TRBD1, 5 bases. Deletions cut 1 base from V and 0 bases from J, with 13 bases between. CDR3 length: 16 amino acids. Germline loops: CDR1 SGHTS, CDR2 YDEGEE.

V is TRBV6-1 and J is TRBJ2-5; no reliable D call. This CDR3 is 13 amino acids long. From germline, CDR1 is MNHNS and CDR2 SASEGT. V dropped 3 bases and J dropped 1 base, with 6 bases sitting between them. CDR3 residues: CASSELIQETQYF. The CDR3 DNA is TGTGCCAGCAGTGAGCTAATCCAAGAGACCCAGTACTTC.